These 6 T cell receptor beta chains were all obtained from the same sample, sequenced in a study of early T cells in non-severe SARS-CoV-2 infection. TCRdb called the 5' RACE reads again in MiXCR, with one record for every CDR3 protein. The sample contains tens of thousands of distinct CDR3 sequences, about 11% of which appear only once. The specimen comprised whole blood, sampled at baseline. The receptors derive from an adult who was a healthcare worker with PCR-confirmed SARS-CoV-2 infection or an uninfected control (not recorded which).

The V call is TRBV11-2, the J call TRBJ2-2; D not resolved. V lost 4 bases and J lost 0, with 6 bases in between. There are 14 residues in the CDR3. Germline V CDR1 and CDR2: SGHAT, FQNNGV. The CDR3 DNA follows: TGTGCCAGCAGCTCCGAGGCGAACACCGGGGAGCTGTTTTTT. Protein: CASSSEANTGELFF.

CDR3 residues: CASSSGQGIETQYF. CDR3 sequence (DNA): TGTGCCAGCAGCTCGGGACAGGGAATAGAGACCCAGTACTTC. The rearrangement joins TRBV5-6 to TRBJ2-5; 9 bases match TRBD1. J was trimmed by 4 bases and V by 3 bases; bases with no gene match: 4. The CDR3 has 14 amino acids. Germline V gives CDR1 SGHDT, CDR2 YYEEEE.

The V gene is TRBV20-1, the J gene TRBJ2-3, with 10 bases identical to TRBD2. The CDR3 length is 14 residues. Germline CDR1 is DFQATT and CDR2 is SNEGSKA (reference sequence). V shed 5 bases and J 4 bases; nucleotides not matched to a gene: 6. The CDR3 DNA follows: TGCAGTGCTCGGACTAGCGGACTCCCAGATACGCAGTATTTT. Its translation: CSARTSGLPDTQYF.

The CDR3 loop reads CASSKTSEATDTQYF. The CDR3 coding sequence is TGTGCCAGCAGCAAGACTAGCGAGGCCACAGATACGCAGTATTTT. The chain links TRBV6-1 to TRBJ2-3; 8 bases line up with TRBD2. This CDR3 is built from 15 residues. CDR1 is MNHNS, CDR2 SASEGT, per germline. The ends lost 6 bases at V and 2 bases at J; junction bases unmatched: 7.

The rearrangement joins TRBV24-1 to TRBJ2-2, with 10 bases aligning to TRBD1. The CDR3 length is 16 residues. J was trimmed by 5 bases and V by 4 bases; bases with no gene match: 6. Germline values: CDR1 KGHDR, CDR2 SFDVKD. CDR3 sequence (DNA): TGTGCCACCAGTGACTCCGGGACAGGGGATACCGGGGAGCTGTTTTTT. It yields the protein CATSDSGTGDTGELFF.

This clonotype has a handful of counts. V usage is TRBV6-6 and J usage is TRBJ2-1, with 9 bases lining up with TRBD1. The V and J ends lost 4 bases and 2 bases, in that order; junction bases with no gene match: 3. Germline CDR1 is MNHNY and CDR2 is SVGAGI (reference sequence). The CDR3 totals 15 residues. Written as DNA, the CDR3 is TGTGCCAGCAGTTTCGGACAGGGGACCTACAATGAGCAGTTCTTC. Translating it yields CASSFGQGTYNEQFF.